Listed below are T cell receptor beta chains from one sample, sequenced in a study of metastatic and nonmetastatic thyroid tumors. TCRdb re-called the PCR reads with MiXCR. This sample has approximately 31,000 clones, with over 15% found just once. The sample comprised blood. These receptors all stem from a female donor with papillary thyroid cancer or a benign thyroid nodule (not recorded which). Some clones in this sample may be carry-over from other donors' samples. Both conserved end residues are part of each CDR3. D genes are given only for firm matches. Some rows mark clone size as missing; the rest say once, few, many or name a class of expanded clone.

D,J,V,size,CDR3,DNA
TRBD1,TRBJ2-1,TRBV6-4,many,CASSDGTGEGNEQFF,TGTGCCAGCAGTGACGGGACAGGGGAGGGCAATGAGCAGTTCTTC
NA,TRBJ2-2,TRBV11-1,NA,CASSPRHVYGTGELFF,TGTGCCAGCAGCCCCAGGCATGTATATGGGACCGGGGAGCTGTTTTTT
NA,TRBJ1-1,TRBV27,few,CASSFRYSAASWGTEAFF,TGTGCCAGCAGTTTCCGGTACAGTGCGGCCTCTTGGGGCACTGAAGCTTTCTTT
NA,TRBJ2-3,TRBV10-1,many,CASSEYGRTDTQYF,TGCGCCAGCAGTGAGTATGGAAGGACAGATACGCAGTATTTT
NA,TRBJ1-4,TRBV5-1,many,CASSLLPGLSNEKLFF,TGCGCCAGCAGCTTGTTGCCAGGGCTGTCTAATGAAAAACTGTTTTTT
NA,TRBJ2-3,TRBV2,many,CASSEDRTSTDTQYF,TGTGCCAGCAGTGAAGATCGGACTAGCACAGATACGCAGTATTTT
TRBD1,TRBJ1-1,TRBV10-3,many,CAIRGDSLAEAFF,TGTGCCATCAGGGGGGACAGCCTGGCTGAAGCTTTCTTT
NA,TRBJ2-3,TRBV6-4,NA,CASSPAVSGTDTQYF,TGTGCCAGCAGCCCCGCTGTATCGGGCACAGATACGCAGTATTTT
TRBD1,TRBJ1-5,TRBV12-5,many,CASGLPSPGTGGAGSNQPQHF,TGTGCTAGTGGTTTGCCTAGCCCCGGGACAGGGGGCGCGGGAAGCAATCAGCCCCAGCATTTT
TRBD2,TRBJ2-7,TRBV5-1,NA,CASRRRGGAYEQYF,TGCGCCAGCAGACGACGTGGGGGGGCCTACGAGCAGTACTTC
TRBD1,TRBJ2-7,TRBV6-1,many,CASKGTGHPYEQYF,TGTGCCAGCAAGGGGACAGGACACCCTTACGAGCAGTACTTC
NA,TRBJ1-2,TRBV19,many,CASTSDGGTYGYTF,TGTGCCAGTACCTCGGACGGAGGGACCTATGGCTACACCTTC
NA,TRBJ2-7,TRBV11-2,NA,CASIPPDGGTRYEQYF,TGTGCCAGCATCCCGCCGGACGGTGGGACCCGGTACGAGCAGTACTTC
NA,TRBJ2-1,TRBV6-2/TRBV6-3,medium-sized,CASNSYNEQFF,TGTGCCAGCAACTCCTACAATGAGCAGTTCTTC
TRBD1,TRBJ1-2,TRBV2,many,CASNSGQGARYGYTF,TGTGCCAGCAATTCCGGACAGGGGGCGCGATATGGCTACACCTTC
TRBD1,TRBJ1-1,TRBV6-1,few,CASSDTDRGNTEAFF,TGTGCCAGCAGTGATACCGACAGGGGTAACACTGAAGCTTTCTTT
NA,TRBJ1-4,TRBV12-3/TRBV12-4,many,CASSPAGSLGEKLFF,TGTGCCAGCAGCCCAGCTGGATCATTGGGGGAAAAACTGTTTTTT
NA,TRBJ1-1,TRBV6-5,NA,CASSYSSEAFF,TGTGCCAGCAGTTACTCGTCTGAAGCTTTCTTT
TRBD2,TRBJ2-1,TRBV5-1,once,CASRRSGRVYNEQFF,TGCGCCAGCAGACGGAGCGGGAGAGTCTACAATGAGCAGTTCTTC
NA,TRBJ1-1,TRBV30,many,CAWSRRNTEAFF,TGTGCCTGGAGTAGGCGGAACACTGAAGCTTTCTTT
NA,TRBJ1-6,TRBV19,many,CASSWGIENSPLHF,TGTGCCAGTAGCTGGGGGATTGAGAATTCACCCCTCCACTTT
NA,TRBJ1-1,TRBV10-2,many,CASSVVRGSEAFF,TGCGCCAGCAGTGTGGTCAGAGGGTCTGAAGCTTTCTTT
TRBD1,TRBJ1-1,TRBV6-1,NA,CASSEAEGTGDPEAFF,TGTGCCAGCAGTGAAGCGGAAGGGACAGGGGACCCTGAAGCTTTCTTT
NA,TRBJ2-1,TRBV11-3,many,CASSSLGPDGEQFF,TGTGCCAGCAGCTCCCTTGGACCAGATGGCGAGCAGTTCTTC
TRBD1,TRBJ2-7,TRBV20-1,many,CSAPLPGQGLDEQYF,TGCAGTGCTCCTCTCCCTGGACAGGGCCTCGACGAGCAGTACTTC
NA,TRBJ2-1,TRBV28,NA,CASTIVGLARSEQSF,TGTGCCAGCACCATCGTTGGGCTAGCCCGCAGTGAGCAGTCCTTC
NA,TRBJ2-7,TRBV20-1,NA,CRTGWSSYEQHF,TGCAGAACCGGATGGAGCTCCTACGAGCAGCACTTC
TRBD1,TRBJ1-6,TRBV5-1,many,CASSLAGDRGTPLHF,TGCGCCAGCAGCTTGGCCGGGGACAGGGGGACACCCCTCCACTTT
TRBD1,TRBJ2-5,TRBV11-2,NA,CARSSLTGMVGETQYF,TGTGCCAGAAGCTCCCTGACAGGGATGGTCGGAGAGACCCAGTACTTC
NA,TRBJ1-5,TRBV20-1,many,CSAMGRHNQPQHF,TGCAGTGCTATGGGGCGGCACAATCAGCCCCAGCATTTT
TRBD1,TRBJ1-4,TRBV12-3/TRBV12-4,many,CASRSPTGNEKLFF,TGTGCCAGCAGGTCTCCGACAGGGAACGAAAAACTGTTTTTT
NA,TRBJ1-5,TRBV12-3/TRBV12-4,few,CASSLVGRNQPQHF,TGTGCCAGCAGTTTAGTAGGGAGGAATCAGCCCCAGCATTTT
NA,TRBJ2-2,TRBV14,many,CASSPGFWVADATGELFF,TGTGCCAGCAGCCCCGGGTTTTGGGTCGCCGACGCAACCGGGGAGCTGTTTTTT
NA,TRBJ1-6,TRBV5-1,many,CASSLEGEDNSPLHF,TGCGCCAGCAGCTTGGAAGGGGAGGATAATTCACCCCTCCACTTT
NA,TRBJ1-1,TRBV27,medium-sized,CASRPLLGLNTEAFF,TGTGCCAGCAGGCCCCTGTTGGGTTTGAACACTGAAGCTTTCTTT
TRBD1,TRBJ1-3,TRBV28,medium-sized,CASSSYRGFGNTIYF,TGTGCCAGCAGTTCCTACAGGGGGTTCGGAAACACCATATATTTT
TRBD1,TRBJ1-1,TRBV11-3,many,CASRPGQGEAFF,TGTGCCAGCAGACCCGGACAGGGGGAAGCTTTCTTT
NA,TRBJ1-2,TRBV5-6,many,CASSLDHRQNGYTF,TGTGCCAGCAGCTTGGATCATCGACAGAATGGCTACACCTTC
NA,TRBJ1-3,TRBV6-5,NA,CANSYSHAHVSGNTIYF,TGTGCCAACAGTTACTCCCACGCCCATGTCTCTGGAAACACCATATATTTT
TRBD1,TRBJ1-6,TRBV13,many,CASSQIVDRVDSPLHF,TGTGCCAGCAGCCAAATTGTCGACAGGGTGGATTCACCCCTCCACTTT
TRBD1,TRBJ1-1,TRBV6-5,few,CASSYSCRGGGTKAFF,TGTGCCAGCAGTTACTCCTGCAGGGGGGGAGGCACTAAAGCTTTCTTT
NA,TRBJ1-2,TRBV11-2,NA,CASSSRTAPSGYTF,TGTGCCAGCAGCTCGAGGACAGCGCCTAGTGGCTACACCTTC
NA,TRBJ1-3,TRBV18,many,CASSPGSTGFSGNTIYF,TGTGCCAGCTCACCAGGGTCGACAGGTTTCTCCGGAAACACCATATATTTT
NA,TRBJ2-2,TRBV5-1,NA,CASSPGGASGELFF,TGCGCCAGCAGCCCCGGGGGCGCGAGCGGGGAGCTGTTTTTT
TRBD2,TRBJ2-3,TRBV2,many,CAGLAGGPDTQYF,TGTGCCGGATTAGCGGGGGGGCCGGATACGCAGTATTTT
NA,TRBJ1-5,TRBV5-1,NA,CSSSVANDSNQPQHF,TGCTCCAGCAGCGTGGCCAACGACAGCAATCAGCCCCAGCATTTT
NA,TRBJ1-5,TRBV6-4,medium-sized,CASSVTADGDQPQHF,TGTGCCAGCAGTGTCACGGCCGATGGCGATCAGCCCCAGCATTTT
TRBD1,TRBJ2-2,TRBV5-1,many,CASSLSSGTGMLELFF,TGCGCCAGCAGCTTGTCGTCCGGGACAGGGATGTTGGAGCTGTTTTTT
NA,TRBJ1-2,TRBV15,many,CATSKMGYGYTF,TGTGCCACCAGCAAAATGGGGTATGGCTACACCTTC
NA,TRBJ1-1,TRBV7-9,once,CASSRTLNTEAFF,TGTGCCAGCAGCCGGACTCTGAACACTGAAGCTTTCTTT
NA,TRBJ2-7,TRBV5-1,many,CASSSHGDAYEQYF,TGCGCCAGCAGCTCGCACGGTGATGCCTACGAGCAGTACTTC
TRBD2,TRBJ2-5,TRBV7-3,many,CASSVLAGAGQETQYF,TGTGCCAGCAGCGTACTAGCGGGGGCGGGGCAAGAGACCCAGTACTTC
NA,TRBJ2-1,TRBV27,few,CASSLWGEPHNEQFF,TGTGCCAGCAGTTTATGGGGGGAACCTCACAATGAGCAGTTCTTC
NA,TRBJ2-3,TRBV2,NA,CASSENYEQYF,TGTGCCAGCAGTGAAAACTACGAGCAGTATTTT
TRBD1,TRBJ1-1,TRBV9,NA,CASSVAPPGTGVMYTEAFF,TGTGCCAGCAGCGTAGCCCCCCCGGGGACAGGGGTCATGTACACTGAAGCTTTCTTT
NA,TRBJ2-1,TRBV9,many,CASSVGGHNEQFF,TGTGCCAGCAGCGTAGGAGGGCACAATGAGCAGTTCTTC
NA,TRBJ1-2,TRBV6-2/TRBV6-3,few,CASVGSYYGYTF,TGTGCCAGCGTGGGGAGCTACTATGGCTACACCTTC
NA,TRBJ2-2,TRBV2,many,CASRGPTTNTGELFF,TGTGCCAGCAGAGGACCGACGACGAACACCGGGGAGCTGTTTTTT
NA,TRBJ2-1,TRBV2,many,CASSGENGQFF,TGTGCCAGCAGTGGGGAAAATGGGCAGTTCTTC
NA,TRBJ2-7,TRBV7-8,many,CASSRGEWDVYEQYF,TGTGCCAGCAGCCGGGGTGAATGGGACGTCTACGAGCAGTACTTC